One sample yielded the 30 T cell receptor beta chains listed below, sequenced in a study of cytomegalovirus exposure and HLA in healthy donors. PCR employed 60 Vbeta and 13 Jbeta primers. Data came from immunoSEQ multiplex PCR; TCRdb stores just in-frame clones and leaves some out. The sample includes about 95,000 clones, 70% of them seen just once. Sequencing was performed on PBMCs. The receptors were gathered from a woman in her fifties or sixties in good health and CMV-seropositive.

Notes on this clone: Germline and junction disagree at one end, which may indicate a read error. V and J are TRBV7-9 and TRBJ2-1; 7 bases line up with TRBD2. Germline V lookup: CDR1 SEHNR, CDR2 FQNEAQ (reference sequence). This CDR3 has 9 amino acids. CDR3 sequence: CSSSGAQFF. DNA of the CDR3: TGTTCCAGCAGCGGGGCGCAGTTCTTC.

The V gene is TRBV30, the J gene TRBJ1-1; no reliable D call. CDR3 length equals 11 residues. Trimming took off 5 bases at V and 1 base at J, with 5 bases between the two ends. In germline, CDR1 is GTSNPN, CDR2 SVGIG (reference sequence). CDR3 sequence (DNA): TGTGCCTGGGCGGAGAACACTGAAGCTTTCTTT. This codes for CAWAENTEAFF.

The V and J genes are TRBV30 and TRBJ1-5, with 9 bases lining up with TRBD1. This CDR3 has 15 residues. Germline V gives CDR1 GTSNPN, CDR2 SVGIG (reference sequence). The V gene end was trimmed by 0 bases and the J gene end by 1 base; junction bases not matched to a gene: 1. DNA of the CDR3: TGTGCCTGGAGTGTTGGGACAGGGAGCAATCAGCCCCAGCATTTT. This sequence encodes CAWSVGTGSNQPQHF.

The chain is built from TRBV20-1 and TRBJ2-7, with TRBD2 as a possible D gene (5 bases). The CDR3 is 11 residues long. Trimming left V 6 bases short and J 5 bases short, with 11 bases between. CDR1 and CDR2 from the germline V gene are DFQATT and SNEGSKA (reference sequence). The CDR3 here is CSAELADEQYF. The CDR3 coding sequence is TGCAGTGCGGAGCTAGCTGACGAGCAGTACTTC.

The rearrangement joins TRBV7-7 to TRBJ2-1; 9 bases line up with TRBD1. Germline V gene sequence: CDR1 SSHAT, CDR2 FNYEAQ (reference sequence). This CDR3 is 14 amino acids long. J gave up 5 bases and V 5 bases, and 4 bases lay outside the gene matches. CDR3 amino acids: CASSPRDRDNEQFF. The DNA for the CDR3 is TGTGCCAGCAGCCCGAGGGACAGGGACAATGAGCAGTTCTTC.

This chain uses TRBV11-2 with TRBJ2-1, with D tentatively TRBD2 (6 bases). This CDR3 spans 15 amino acids. V lost 4 bases to trimming and J lost 8 bases, with 18 bases between them. Germline CDR1 reads SGHAT; CDR2 reads FQNNGV. This CDR3 reads CASSSRDWGSDEQFF. CDR3 bases: TGTGCCAGCAGCTCCCGGGACTGGGGCTCCGATGAGCAGTTCTTC.

The chain joins TRBV28 to TRBJ2-5; 12 bases fit TRBD2. The germline gives CDR1 MDHEN, CDR2 SYDVKM. J lost 1 base, V lost 5 bases, and 5 bases had no gene match. The CDR3 is 16 amino acids. CDR3 protein: CASSRLAGASQETQYF. CDR3 sequence (DNA): TGTGCCAGCAGTCGACTAGCGGGGGCTTCCCAAGAGACCCAGTACTTC. The complete variable domain, with remaining parts taken from reference TRBV28 and TRBJ2-5, reads DVKVTQSSRYLVKRTGEKVFLECVQDMDHENMFWYRQDPGLGLRLIYFSYDVKMKEKGDIPEGYSVSREKKERFSLILESASTNQTSMYLCASSRLAGASQETQYFGPGTRLLVL.

V and J are TRBV11-3 and TRBJ2-2; D is unresolved. Germline lookup yields CDR1 SGHNT and CDR2 YENEEA. V lost 5 bases to trimming and J lost 5 bases, with 15 bases between them. CDR3 size: 15 residues. The CDR3 bases are TGTGCCAGCAGCCGCACGACTCTCGCGACCGGGGAGCTGTTTTTT. It is translated as CASSRTTLATGELFF.

The chain uses TRBV2 and TRBJ1-5, with 9 bases aligning to TRBD1. Germline V lookup: CDR1 SNHLY, CDR2 FYNNEI. Unmatched junction bases numbered 8, after V lost 5 bases and J lost 6 bases. This CDR3 region has 15 residues. CDR3 region: CASSRGQGGGQPQHF. In nucleotides, the CDR3 is TGTGCCAGCAGTCGGGGACAGGGCGGTGGTCAGCCCCAGCATTTT.

Only a few counts were recorded for this clone. The chain joins TRBV19 to TRBJ2-2; the match to TRBD2 covers 10 bases. The V gene's germline CDR1 is LNHDA and CDR2 SQIVND (reference sequence). This CDR3 is built from 16 residues. The V gene end was trimmed by 5 bases and the J gene end by 3 bases; junction bases not matched to a gene: 6. The CDR3 loop is CASSRSGRADTGELFF. The CDR3 DNA follows: TGTGCCAGTAGTCGGAGCGGGAGGGCGGACACCGGGGAGCTGTTTTTT.

This clone showed up just a few times. This rearrangement joins TRBV5-1 to TRBJ2-3; 7 nucleotides align to TRBD1. Germline V gives CDR1 SGHRS, CDR2 YFSETQ. J was trimmed by 0 bases and V by 0 bases; bases with no gene match: 7. The CDR3 length is 17 residues. CDR3 loop: CASSLVGTEPSTDTQYF. The CDR3 bases are TGCGCCAGCAGCTTGGTCGGGACAGAACCGAGCACAGATACGCAGTATTTT.

This clone appeared once. The gene calls are TRBV29-1 and TRBJ1-2, with D uncertain. Germline V gene sequence: CDR1 SQVTM, CDR2 ANQGSEA. This CDR3 is built from 14 residues. Trimming took off 2 bases at V and 8 bases at J, with 18 bases between the two ends. Written as DNA, the CDR3 is TGCAGCGTTGAATCCACCGGGGTTCTAGAGGGCTACACCTTC. This sequence encodes CSVESTGVLEGYTF.

This clone showed up just once. The gene calls are TRBV27 and TRBJ2-7, with D possibly being TRBD1 (6 bases). Germline CDR1 and CDR2: MNHEY and SMNVEV (reference sequence). There are 13 residues in the CDR3. V lost 1 base, J lost 5 bases, and 9 bases lay in between. CDR3 bases: TGTGCCAGCAGTTTATGGGCAGGGGACGAGCAGTACTTC. It yields the protein CASSLWAGDEQYF.

This clone was counted a single time. The chain has TRBV6-5 and TRBJ2-3, with D hard to call. V lost 4 bases and J 1 base, leaving 6 bases between the germline ends. Germline V lookup: CDR1 MNHEY, CDR2 SVGAGI. This CDR3 region has 13 residues. This chain's CDR3 is CASSFPGTDTQYF. As DNA, the CDR3 is TGTGCCAGCAGTTTCCCAGGCACAGATACGCAGTATTTT.

V is TRBV21-1 and J is TRBJ2-1; the table's D call, TRBD2, has no DNA check behind it. TRBV21-1 is described as a pseudogene. There are 17 residues in the CDR3. This chain's CDR3 is CASSPPSGRPLYNEQFF. CDR3 DNA: TGTGCCAGCAGCCCACCTAGCGGGAGGCCCTTATACAATGAGCAGTTCTTC.

The chain is built from TRBV5-4 and TRBJ2-7, with D maybe TRBD2 (6 bases). Germline V CDR1 and CDR2: SGHNT, YYREEE (reference sequence). The CDR3 sequence is 15 residues long. With 4 bases removed from V and 2 bases from J, the gap between germline ends came to 16 bases. The CDR3: CASSRGTGAPYEQYF. In DNA, the CDR3 is TGTGCCAGCAGCAGGGGTACGGGAGCTCCCTACGAGCAGTACTTC.

The rearrangement joins TRBV7-2 to TRBJ1-4; no reliable D call. V dropped 1 base and J dropped 7 bases, with 10 bases sitting between them. This CDR3 is built from 14 residues. The germline CDR1 and CDR2 sequences are SGHTA and FQGNSA. The CDR3 sequence is CASSLGPSGEKLFF. DNA for the CDR3: TGTGCCAGCAGCTTAGGTCCGTCGGGTGAAAAACTGTTTTTT. The variable domain in full, completed from reference TRBV7-2 and TRBJ1-4, reads GAGVSQSPSNKVTEKGKDVELRCDPISGHTALYWYRQSLGQGLEFLIYFQGNSAPDKSGLPSDRFSAERTGGSVSTLTIQRTQQEDSAVYLCASSLGPSGEKLFFGSGTQLSVL.

This chain links TRBV7-9 with TRBJ2-7, with 7 nucleotides matching TRBD1. CDR1 is SEHNR and CDR2 is FQNEAQ in the germline V gene (reference sequence). The V and J ends lost 5 bases and 2 bases, in that order; junction bases with no gene match: 3. The CDR3 consists of 13 residues. Here the CDR3 reads CASSNDRAYEQYF. The CDR3 nucleotides are TGTGCCAGCAGCAACGACAGGGCCTACGAGCAGTACTTC. Based on the CDR3 plus reference TRBV7-9 and TRBJ2-7, the full variable domain is DTGVSQNPRHKITKRGQNVTFRCDPISEHNRLYWYRQTLGQGPEFLTYFQNEAQLEKSRLLSDRFSAERPKGSFSTLEIQRTEQGDSAMYLCASSNDRAYEQYFGPGTRLTVT.

This clone was seen a handful of times. The rearrangement uses TRBV7-9 and TRBJ1-3; D remains unclear. V dropped 0 bases and J dropped 4 bases, with 10 bases sitting between them. Germline CDR1 is SEHNR and CDR2 is FQNEAQ (reference sequence). This CDR3 has 15 residues. The CDR3 here is CASSLAGDEGNTIYF. The DNA for the CDR3 is TGTGCCAGCAGCTTAGCGGGCGACGAAGGAAACACCATATATTTT.

The chain employs TRBV29-1 and TRBJ1-2, with 9 nucleotides matching TRBD1. Germline-derived CDR1 and CDR2 are SQVTM and ANQGSEA. The CDR3 has 13 residues. Trimming took 5 bases from V and 4 from J; bases not matched to a gene: 5. CDR3: CSVRGGQGYGYTF. The CDR3 DNA reads TGCAGCGTTCGGGGGGGACAGGGCTATGGCTACACCTTC.

The CDR3 DNA follows: TGCGCCAGCAGCCAAGGCTCAGGACTAGCGGGCCCCGGAGAGACCCAGTACTTC. Amino acids: CASSQGSGLAGPGETQYF. The V call is TRBV4-3, the J call TRBJ2-5; TRBD2 matches at 11 bases. Trimming at V came to 1 base and at J to 4 bases, leaving 11 bases not matched to a gene. The CDR3 consists of 18 residues. Germline assignment: CDR1 LGHNA and CDR2 YSLEER.

The rearrangement joins TRBV7-9 to TRBJ2-5, with 10 bases aligning to TRBD2. The germline V gene has CDR1 SEHNR and CDR2 FQNEAQ (reference sequence). This CDR3 has 13 amino acids. Trimming took 5 bases from V and 11 from J; bases not matched to a gene: 8. The CDR3 reads CASSTGLAREQYF. In DNA form, the CDR3 reads TGTGCCAGCAGCACGGGACTAGCGAGGGAGCAGTACTTC.

This chain connects TRBV19 to TRBJ2-5, with a weak D call TRBD1 (6 bases). The J call could be wrong; TRBJ2-7 is a better fit for the DNA end. The germline CDR1 and CDR2 sequences are LNHDA and SQIVND (reference sequence). The CDR3 spans 16 residues. This chain's CDR3 is CASSMFARQVWDEQYF. The CDR3 DNA is TGTGCCAGTAGTATGTTTGCGAGACAGGTTTGGGACGAGCAGTACTTC.

V gene TRBV15 combines with J gene TRBJ1-2; 7 bases map to TRBD1. This CDR3 spans 16 amino acids. Germline CDR1 reads LNHNV; CDR2 reads YYDKDF (reference sequence). The V segment lost 0 bases and the J segment 7 bases; nucleotides outside the gene matches: 11. The CDR3 DNA is TGTGCCACCAGCAGAGATCAGTCAGGGGGGTTTTCTGGCTACACCTTC. Translation: CATSRDQSGGFSGYTF.

The rearrangement joins TRBV7-9 to TRBJ1-4; TRBD1 agrees at 11 bases. This CDR3 region has 17 residues. Germline CDR1 reads SEHNR; CDR2 reads FQNEAQ (reference sequence). V shed 5 bases, J shed 0 bases, and the junction held 5 bases outside the gene matches. The CDR3 DNA reads as TGTGCCAGCAGCCCGGGGACAGGGGGGGCAACTAATGAAAAACTGTTTTTT. Translated: CASSPGTGGATNEKLFF.

The V gene is TRBV2, the J gene TRBJ2-3; a possible D gene is TRBD1 (5 bases). The V gene's germline CDR1 is SNHLY and CDR2 FYNNEI. The V end lost 3 bases, the J end lost 2 bases, and 15 bases lay between the germline ends. The CDR3 length is 16 residues. CDR3 region: CASSDHPRQTTDTQYF. DNA of the CDR3: TGTGCCAGCAGTGATCATCCCCGACAGACCACAGATACGCAGTATTTT.

V and J are TRBV11-2 and TRBJ1-3; 7 bases line up with TRBD1. Trimming took 1 base from V and 0 from J; bases not matched to a gene: 3. The germline V gene encodes CDR1 SGHAT and CDR2 FQNNGV. The CDR3 has 16 residues. The CDR3 nucleotides are TGTGCCAGCAGCTTAGGGGCAGGGGGCTCTGGAAACACCATATATTTT. Translation: CASSLGAGGSGNTIYF.

This clone occurred a few times. The V and J genes are TRBV19 and TRBJ2-1, with D tentatively TRBD1 (5 bases). Trimming cost V 4 bases and J 9 bases, with 16 bases left between them. Germline values: CDR1 LNHDA, CDR2 SQIVND (reference sequence). The CDR3 has 14 amino acids. The CDR3 here is CASSNGRGWSEQFF. CDR3 in DNA: TGTGCCAGTAGTAATGGAAGGGGATGGAGTGAGCAGTTCTTC.

This clone turned up a few times. CDR3 bases: TGCGCCAGCAGCCAAGATGGGGCTCCGGGAGAAGGCTATGGCTACACCTTC. The encoded protein is CASSQDGAPGEGYGYTF. This chain connects TRBV4-1 to TRBJ1-2, with D perhaps TRBD1 (5 bases). Per the germline V gene, CDR1 is MGHRA and CDR2 is YSYEKL. This CDR3 is built from 17 residues. The germline V and J ends were trimmed by 0 bases and 4 bases, with 18 bases remaining between them.

The chain uses TRBV28 and TRBJ2-5; TRBD1 matches at 7 bases. The CDR3 has 14 amino acids. Trimming cost V 2 bases and J 5 bases; bases outside gene matches: 5. Germline values: CDR1 MDHEN, CDR2 SYDVKM. The CDR3 region has the DNA TGTGCCAGCAGTTTAGACAGGGTGGTCGAGACCCAGTACTTC. Its protein is CASSLDRVVETQYF.